A single sample gave rise to the 13 T cell receptor beta chains below, sequenced in a study of T cells in Graves' hyperthyroidism and ophthalmopathy. From RNA transcripts, TCR beta CDR3 regions were amplified. The study used the HTBI primer set for a first-round RT-PCR of the TCR CDR3. TCRdb used MiXCR to reprocess the multiplex PCR reads, holding one entry per CDR3 protein. The sample shows about 640,000 distinct CDR3 sequences, roughly 15% of them seen only once. Sequenced: blood. The source of these receptors is a woman aged 50 to 60 with Graves' ophthalmopathy.

This clonotype was detected many times. The limits of the CDR3 on the DNA are not certain, so only TCRdb's listed CDR3 is given. J is TRBJ2-5 and V is TRBV20-1; the table's D call, TRBD1, has no DNA check behind it. Germline V CDR1 and CDR2: DFQATT, SNEGSKA (reference sequence). The CDR3 numbers 15 amino acids, ends counted. The CDR3 loop reads CSASSGQGAGETQYF.

The rearrangement links TRBV6-1 to TRBJ2-2, with D uncertain. This CDR3 is 14 amino acids long. Germline CDR1 and CDR2: MNHNS and SASEGT. Trimming took off 10 bases at V and 2 bases at J, with 14 bases between the two ends. For the CDR3, the DNA is TGTGCCATCAATGGGCCCACCAACACCGGGGAGCTGTTTTTT. It specifies CAINGPTNTGELFF.

The chain couples TRBV5-4 to TRBJ2-2; no clear D. Germline V gene lookup returns CDR1 SGHNT and CDR2 YYREEE (reference sequence). CDR3 size: 15 residues. Between the trimmed V and J ends, which lost 0 bases and 4 bases, there was a span of 10 bases. CDR3: CASSLETAITGELFF. CDR3 coding DNA: TGTGCCAGCAGCTTGGAAACAGCGATCACCGGGGAGCTGTTTTTT.

This clonotype was picked up a small number of times. The chain links TRBV15 to TRBJ1-4; the D gene is possibly TRBD1 (6 bases). The CDR3 is 15 amino acids. With 0 bases removed from V and 7 bases from J, the gap between germline ends came to 12 bases. Germline V gene sequence: CDR1 LNHNV, CDR2 YYDKDF (reference sequence). CDR3 loop: CATSREGGAGEKLFF. The CDR3 nucleotides are TGTGCCACCAGCAGAGAAGGGGGAGCGGGTGAAAAACTGTTTTTT.

This clonotype has just a few counts. The rearrangement links TRBV5-1 to TRBJ2-7, with D perhaps matching TRBD1 or TRBD2 (5 bases each). The ends were cut back, 4 bases at V and 2 bases at J, with 13 bases in the middle. CDR1 and CDR2 from the germline V gene are SGHRS and YFSETQ. CDR3 length equals 14 residues. The CDR3 loop reads CASSPDQGAYEQYF. The CDR3 DNA sequence: TGCGCCAGCAGCCCGGACCAGGGAGCCTACGAGCAGTACTTC.

This CDR3 is CASSRSVRVTGRYGYTF. The CDR3 region has the DNA TGCGCCAGCAGCCGTTCCGTCCGCGTTACAGGGCGCTATGGCTACACCTTC. The genes are TRBV4-3 and TRBJ1-2; possibly TRBD1 for D (6 bases). V was pared by 4 bases and J by 4 bases, with 22 bases between. There are 17 residues in the CDR3. The germline CDR1 and CDR2 sequences are LGHNA and YSLEER.

In this sample, this clonotype turned up a few times. The chain joins TRBV7-9 to TRBJ1-4, with TRBD1 as a possible D gene (5 bases). Germline V gives CDR1 SEHNR, CDR2 FQNEAQ (reference sequence). The germline V and J ends were trimmed by 5 bases and 8 bases, with 21 bases remaining between them. The CDR3 totals 16 residues. DNA for the CDR3: TGTGCCAGCAGCGCCCCCGTCCGGGACGGGGCCGAAAAACTGTTTTTT. It specifies CASSAPVRDGAEKLFF.

In its sample, this clonotype was seen many times. The chain carries TRBV7-2 and TRBJ2-3; 15 bases are shared with TRBD2. The J segment lost 5 bases and the V segment lost 1 base, leaving 7 bases of the junction unmatched. This CDR3 has 18 residues. Germline CDR1 and CDR2: SGHTA and FQGNSA. CDR3 in DNA: TGTGCCAGCAGCTTAGTTATCCCGGGACTAGCGGGAGGAGATACGCAGTATTTT. This gives the protein CASSLVIPGLAGGDTQYF.

This chain uses TRBV4-3 with TRBJ1-2; D unresolved. Per the germline V gene, CDR1 is LGHNA and CDR2 is YSLEER. This CDR3 is 16 amino acids long. V lost 0 bases and J lost 4, with 15 bases in between. The CDR3 here is CASSQDLDGVGYGYTF. The CDR3 coding sequence is TGCGCCAGCAGCCAAGATTTGGACGGGGTTGGCTATGGCTACACCTTC.

This clonotype was recorded many times. V gene TRBV7-3 combines with J gene TRBJ2-1, with a possible D match to TRBD1 (6 bases). The germline V gene has CDR1 SGHTA and CDR2 FQGTGA. V dropped 5 bases and J dropped 2 bases, with 13 bases sitting between them. This CDR3 has 15 amino acids. The CDR3 nucleotides read TGTGCCAGCAGCCCCTCGACAGGTACCTACAATGAGCAGTTCTTC. Residues: CASSPSTGTYNEQFF. Supplemented by reference TRBV7-3 and TRBJ2-1, the full variable domain reads GAGVSQTPSNKVTEKGKYVELRCDPISGHTALYWYRQSLGQGPEFLIYFQGTGAADDSGLPNDRFFAVRPEGSVSTLKIQRTERGDSAVYLCASSPSTGTYNEQFFGPGTRLTVL.

In this sample, this clonotype turned up many times. The chain employs TRBV30 and TRBJ2-1, with D perhaps assigned TRBD1 or TRBD2 (5 bases each). The V and J ends lost 4 bases and 7 bases respectively, with 17 bases between them. The CDR3 is 14 residues long. Germline lookup yields CDR1 GTSNPN and CDR2 SVGIG (reference sequence). Here the CDR3 DNA reads TGTGCCTGGATGAGGGGCTCACCGGGAAATGAGCAGTTCTTC. This codes for CAWMRGSPGNEQFF.

This clonotype was seen repeatedly, ten times or more. V is TRBV19 and J is TRBJ2-7, with 11 bases aligning to TRBD1. CDR1 and CDR2 (germline): LNHDA, SQIVND (reference sequence). Trimming took 6 bases from V and 4 from J; bases not matched to a gene: 17. The CDR3 is 18 residues long. CDR3 sequence reads: CASSPLSPLRDRGYEQYF. The CDR3 DNA reads as TGTGCCAGTAGCCCTCTGTCCCCGCTCCGGGACAGGGGGTACGAGCAGTACTTC.

This clonotype has ten or more counts. The V call is TRBV3-2, the J call TRBJ1-4. TRBV3-2 corresponds to a pseudogene. This CDR3 is built from 16 residues. The CDR3 reads CASSHGSSATNEKLFF. DNA for the CDR3: TGTGCCAGCAGCCATGGCAGCTCTGCAACTAATGAAAAACTGTTTTTT.